Shown below are 14 T cell receptor beta chains from a single sample sequenced in a study of T cell responses to AZD1222 COVID-19 vaccine. Sequenced by immunoSEQ multiplex PCR; TCRdb stores in-frame clones only, minus some. Of under 100,000 clones listed, roughly 90% were seen once; the top ten hold roughly 5%. The starting material was peripheral blood, obtained 28 days after the second AZD1222 dose. The receptors were gathered from an adult who received the AZD1222 COVID-19 vaccine.

The chain links TRBV7-3 to TRBJ1-6; D not resolved. The germline gives CDR1 SGHTA, CDR2 FQGTGA. V lost 1 base and J 9 bases, leaving 13 bases between the germline ends. The CDR3 contains 15 residues. In nucleotides, the CDR3 is TGTGCCAGCAGCTTAAGTGCCGATAATCGTTCACCCCTCCACTTT. Translated, it gives CASSLSADNRSPLHF. The variable domain in full, with the rest retrieved from reference TRBV7-3 and TRBJ1-6, is GAGVSQTPSNKVTEKGKYVELRCDPISGHTALYWYRQSLGQGPEFLIYFQGTGAADDSGLPNDRFFAVRPEGSVSTLKIQRTERGDSAVYLCASSLSADNRSPLHFGNGTRLTVT.

Note on this clone: A much larger clone lies one base from this, so it may be a read error. J is TRBJ1-1 and V is TRBV7-3; D is undetermined. This CDR3 spans 13 amino acids. Trimming took 2 bases from V and 1 from J, leaving 5 bases between them. Germline assignment: CDR1 SGHTA and CDR2 FQGTGA. CDR3 coding DNA: TGTGCCAGCAGCTTAGCCCCGAACACTGAAGCTTTCTTT. This encodes CASSLAPNTEAFF.

The chain has TRBV29-1 and TRBJ2-7; 9 bases map to TRBD1. Germline CDR1 SQVTM, CDR2 ANQGSEA. CDR3 length equals 13 residues. With V trimmed by 7 bases and J by 3 bases, 7 bases remained unmatched. The CDR3 nucleotides are TGCAGCGGCTCCGGGACAGGGTGCTACGAGCAGTACTTC. Protein: CSGSGTGCYEQYF.

The chain links TRBV14 to TRBJ2-7; no clear D. The germline V and J ends were trimmed by 0 bases and 3 bases, with 18 bases remaining between them. CDR1 and CDR2 (germline): SGHDN, FVKESK. The CDR3 loop spans 17 amino acids. CDR3 protein: CASSQEKKVPKGYEQYV. The CDR3 nucleotides read TGTGCCAGCAGCCAAGAAAAGAAAGTCCCTAAGGGCTACGAGCAGTACGTC.

This chain links TRBV12-5 with TRBJ2-1; tentative D call: TRBD1 (5 bases). This CDR3 spans 15 amino acids. CDR1 and CDR2 (germline): LGHNT, FRNRAP. V lost 1 base and J lost 2, with 9 bases in between. Here the CDR3 reads CASGLEGWPYNEQFF. The CDR3 bases are TGTGCTAGTGGTTTGGAGGGGTGGCCCTACAATGAGCAGTTCTTC.

This chain uses TRBV9 with TRBJ2-7, with unresolved D. Germline V CDR1 and CDR2: SGDLS, YYNGEE. V was shortened by 3 bases and J by 3 bases, with 7 bases between the two germline ends. This CDR3 is 12 amino acids long. CDR3 DNA sequence: TGTGCCAGCAGCGGAGGTGACTACGAGCAGTACTTC. Protein: CASSGGDYEQYF.

CDR3 coding DNA: TGTGCCAGCAGCGCAAAAGACAGGGCGTCAGAGACCCAGTACTTC. Its protein is CASSAKDRASETQYF. This chain uses TRBV9 with TRBJ2-5; 7 bases agree with TRBD1. The CDR3 has 15 residues. CDR1 is SGDLS and CDR2 is YYNGEE in the germline V gene. The junction had 9 bases not matched to a gene; V was cut back by 3 bases and J by 4 bases.

J is TRBJ1-1 and V is TRBV7-9; D might be TRBD1 (5 bases). The CDR3 totals 14 residues. Trimming removed 1 base at V and 7 bases at J, with 13 bases between. Germline CDR1 SEHNR, CDR2 FQNEAQ (reference sequence). CDR3 amino acids: CASSLVERGSEAFF. CDR3 DNA: TGTGCCAGCAGCTTAGTGGAGCGGGGCAGTGAAGCTTTCTTT.

This clone was seen a single time. The gene calls are TRBV9 and TRBJ2-7, with D possibly being TRBD1 (6 bases). In germline, CDR1 is SGDLS, CDR2 YYNGEE. V was clipped by 5 bases and J by 1 base, with 16 bases between them. The CDR3 has 15 amino acids. CDR3 residues: CASSSTGNPSYEQYF. The CDR3 DNA reads TGTGCCAGCAGTTCCACAGGGAATCCTTCCTACGAGCAGTACTTC.

V usage is TRBV18 and J usage is TRBJ2-5; the D is unclear. Germline V gives CDR1 KGHSH, CDR2 LQKENI. The CDR3 consists of 14 residues. The V end lost 0 bases, the J end lost 2 bases, and 7 bases lay between the germline ends. CDR3 sequence (DNA): TGTGCCAGCTCACCACCGCGCGGACAAGAGACCCAGTACTTC. This codes for CASSPPRGQETQYF.

The chain uses TRBV28 and TRBJ1-1; D gene ambiguous. The germline V gene has CDR1 MDHEN and CDR2 SYDVKM. Deletions cut 4 bases from V and 0 bases from J, with 12 bases between. The CDR3 is 15 amino acids. The CDR3 reads CASSYPVGVNTEAFF. CDR3 bases: TGTGCCAGCAGTTACCCTGTCGGGGTGAACACTGAAGCTTTCTTT.

The chain combines TRBV12-2 with TRBJ1-1; TRBD1 is the table's D call and was not checked against the DNA. TRBV12-2 is noted as a pseudogene. The CDR3 extends over 14 amino acids. As DNA, the CDR3 is TGTGCAAGTCGCGGGGGACAGGGGAACACTGAAGCTTTCTTT. It is translated as CASRGGQGNTEAFF.

This chain links TRBV4-1 with TRBJ1-2; a possible D gene is TRBD1 (6 bases). The germline gives CDR1 MGHRA, CDR2 YSYEKL. The V gene lost 1 base and the J gene lost 4 bases, with 13 bases spanning the gap. The CDR3 consists of 15 residues. Here the CDR3 reads CASSQVAGATYGYTF. DNA for the CDR3: TGCGCCAGCAGCCAAGTCGCAGGGGCTACCTATGGCTACACCTTC.

The chain combines TRBV6-5 with TRBJ1-5; D gene uncertain. There are 14 residues in the CDR3. V was cut by 2 bases and J by 0 bases, with 5 bases left in between. From germline, CDR1 is MNHEY and CDR2 SVGAGI. Here the CDR3 DNA reads TGTGCCAGCAGTTACGGATATAGCAATCAGCCCCAGCATTTT. Amino acid sequence: CASSYGYSNQPQHF.